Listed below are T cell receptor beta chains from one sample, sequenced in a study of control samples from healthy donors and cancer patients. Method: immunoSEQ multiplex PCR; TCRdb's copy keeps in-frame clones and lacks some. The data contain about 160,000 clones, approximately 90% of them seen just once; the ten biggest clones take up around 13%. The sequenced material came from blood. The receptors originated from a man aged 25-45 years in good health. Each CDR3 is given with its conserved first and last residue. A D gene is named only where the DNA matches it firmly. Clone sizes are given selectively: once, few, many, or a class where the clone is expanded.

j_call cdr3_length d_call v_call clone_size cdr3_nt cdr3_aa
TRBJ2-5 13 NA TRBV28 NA TGTGCCAGCTTAGCCCCGAACCAAGAGACCCAGTACTTC CASLAPNQETQYF
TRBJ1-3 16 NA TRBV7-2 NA TGTGCCAGCAGCTTAGAGGGGACACTAAGAGGAAACACCATATATTTT CASSLEGTLRGNTIYF
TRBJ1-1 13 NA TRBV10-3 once TGTGCCATCAGGGAGACGGGGGGCACTGAAGCTTTCTTT CAIRETGGTEAFF
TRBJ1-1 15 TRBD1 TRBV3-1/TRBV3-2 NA TGTGCCAGCAGGTCCGGGACAGGGCCTCGGGCTGAAGCTTTCTTT CASRSGTGPRAEAFF
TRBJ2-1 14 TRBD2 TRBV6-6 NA TGTGCCGCCCTGAATAGCGGGGGTGGGAATGAGCAGTTCTTC CAALNSGGGNEQFF
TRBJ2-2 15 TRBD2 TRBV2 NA TGTGCCAGCAGTGGAGCGGGAGGGCCTTACGGGGAGCTGTTTTTT CASSGAGGPYGELFF
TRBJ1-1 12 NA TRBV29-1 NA TGCAGCGTTGGAAGGGGGAGCACTGAAGCTTTCTTT CSVGRGSTEAFF
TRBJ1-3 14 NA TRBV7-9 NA TGTGCCAGCAGCTTAAGCCAGGGAGGAAACACCATATATTTT CASSLSQGGNTIYF
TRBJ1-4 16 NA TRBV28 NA TGTGCCAGCAGCGAGAGGGGGGGGACGGGAAATGAAAAACTGTTTTTT CASSERGGTGNEKLFF
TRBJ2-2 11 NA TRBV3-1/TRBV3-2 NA TGTGCCAGCAGCCTGGCCGGGGAGCTGTTTTTT CASSLAGELFF
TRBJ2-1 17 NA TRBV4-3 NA TGCGCCAGCAGCCTGGAAAAGCGGAGAAGCTCCTACAATGAGCAGTTCTTC CASSLEKRRSSYNEQFF
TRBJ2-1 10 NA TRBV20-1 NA TGCAGTGCTAGATACAATGAGCAGTTCTTC CSARYNEQFF
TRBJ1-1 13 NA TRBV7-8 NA TGTGCCAGCAGCTCCCGTTTGGGGACTGAAGCTTTCTTT CASSSRLGTEAFF
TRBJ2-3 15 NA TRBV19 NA TGTGCCAGTAGCGGCCCGGGCCTTAGGCGAGATACGCAGTATTTT CASSGPGLRRDTQYF
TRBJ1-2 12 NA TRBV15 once TGTGCCACCAGCAGAGGGACCGGTGGCTACACCTTC CATSRGTGGYTF
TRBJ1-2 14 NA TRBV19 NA TGTGCCAGCCACCGGGACGGTTCTAACTATGGCTACACCTTC CASHRDGSNYGYTF
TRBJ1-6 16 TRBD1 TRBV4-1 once TGCGCCAGCAGCCGCCTTATGGACAGGGGGGATCTCTCCCTCCACTTT CASSRLMDRGDLSLHF
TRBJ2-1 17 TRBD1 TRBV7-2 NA TGTGCCAGCAGCCAGGGTGGTATCAGGGGGCGGCACAATGAGCAGTTCTTC CASSQGGIRGRHNEQFF
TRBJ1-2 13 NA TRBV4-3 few TGCGCCAGCAGCCAAGCCTTGGGGAGAGGCTACACCTTC CASSQALGRGYTF
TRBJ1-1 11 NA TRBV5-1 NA TGCGCCAGCAGCTTGGGCGGTGAAGCTTTCTTT CASSLGGEAFF
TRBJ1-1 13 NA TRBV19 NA TGTGCCAGTAGTTTAGGAGACGGCGAGGTAGCTTTCTTT CASSLGDGEVAFF
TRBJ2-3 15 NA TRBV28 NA TGTGCCAGCACCCTGGACAGAACGGCAACAGATACGCAGTATTTT CASTLDRTATDTQYF
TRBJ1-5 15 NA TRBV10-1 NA TGCGCCAGCAGTGAGTCGATACAGCTCAATCAGCCCCAGCATTTT CASSESIQLNQPQHF
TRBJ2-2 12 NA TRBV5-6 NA TGTGCCAGCAGCCTATTAATCGGGGAGCTGTTTTTT CASSLLIGELFF
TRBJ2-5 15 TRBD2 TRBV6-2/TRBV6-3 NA TGTGCCAGCAGTTACCGGGTAGCGGGGGGTGAGACCCAGTACTTC CASSYRVAGGETQYF
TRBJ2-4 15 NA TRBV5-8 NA TGTGCCAGCAGCTCCTTTACCGGACAGAAAAACATTCAGTACTTC CASSSFTGQKNIQYF
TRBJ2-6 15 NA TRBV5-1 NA TGCGCCAGCAGCTTGGTCCGCTCTGGGGCCAACGTCCTGACTTTC CASSLVRSGANVLTF
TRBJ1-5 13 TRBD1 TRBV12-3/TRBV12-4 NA TGTGCCAGCAGGCAGGGGGCAAGTCAGCCCCAGCATTTT CASRQGASQPQHF
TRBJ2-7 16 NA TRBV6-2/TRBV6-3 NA TGTGCCAGCAGTAATGCGGGGCTGGGTAAAAGCTACGAGCAGTACTTC CASSNAGLGKSYEQYF